This record looks at one TCR beta chain sequence and its context. As yet, its antigen is unknown. Primers included in the PCR were 60 Vbeta and 13 Jbeta primers. Sequencing was performed with immunoSEQ multiplex PCR; in TCRdb, only in-frame clones are kept and a portion is missing. The sample has about 150,000 clones, around nine tenths seen once. The sample belongs to a study of cytomegalovirus exposure and HLA in healthy donors. Germline-derived CDR1 and CDR2 are SGHRS and YFSETQ. The CDR3 length is 17 residues. The ends lost 1 base at V and 5 bases at J; junction bases unmatched: 13. General observations from the study: Presence/absence analyses supposed approximately even sequencing depth among donors. Differences between HLA loci emerged in a later analysis of TCR association rates, with DRB1 most and HLA-C fewest.

The chain combines TRBV5-1 with TRBJ2-7, with TRBD2 matching 9 bases. The TCR was taken from a woman in her 30s in good health and CMV-seronegative. Material for sequencing was PBMCs. CDR3 amino acids: CASSLLPLAGEGHEQYF. The CDR3 DNA is TGCGCCAGCAGCTTGTTACCCTTAGCGGGAGAGGGTCACGAGCAGTACTTC.